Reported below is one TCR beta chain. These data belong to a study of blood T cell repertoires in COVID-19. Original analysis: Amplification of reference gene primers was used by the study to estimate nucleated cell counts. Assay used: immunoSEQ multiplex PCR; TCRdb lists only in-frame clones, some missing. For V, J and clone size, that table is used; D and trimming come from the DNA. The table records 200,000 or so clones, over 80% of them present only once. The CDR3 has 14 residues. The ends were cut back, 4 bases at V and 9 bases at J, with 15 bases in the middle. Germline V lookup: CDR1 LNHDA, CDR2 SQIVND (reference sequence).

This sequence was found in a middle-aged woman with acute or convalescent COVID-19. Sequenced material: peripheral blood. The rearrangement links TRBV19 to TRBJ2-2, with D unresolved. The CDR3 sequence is CASSTSALRRELFF. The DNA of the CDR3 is TGTGCCAGTAGTACCTCGGCCCTGAGGAGGGAGCTGTTTTTT.